Sequencing of this T cell receptor beta chain was carried out in a study of shared clonotypes between healthy human individuals. Study conclusions and caveats: Few donors restricted represented genetic and exposure-history diversity.

The data were produced by immunoSEQ multiplex PCR, yet TCRdb's version contains in-frame clones alone and is incomplete. The data show about 660,000 clones, under 80% seen once. Per the germline V gene, CDR1 is SGHNT and CDR2 is YYREEE (reference sequence). The V and J ends lost 5 bases and 4 bases, in that order; junction bases with no gene match: 7. This CDR3 has 14 residues. Donors were healthy HIV-negative adults without recently reported acute infections or vaccinations. As for this clone: Its antigen is undetermined.

The clonotype originates from a woman in her 30s in good health. The gene calls are TRBV5-4 and TRBJ2-5; 8 bases map to TRBD2. Sequenced sample: memory CD4+ T cells sorted from blood. The sample's subset: CD45RA-negative fraction. CDR3 bases: TGTGCCAGCAGGGATGGGGCGGGAGGAGAGACCCAGTACTTC. The encoded protein is CASRDGAGGETQYF.